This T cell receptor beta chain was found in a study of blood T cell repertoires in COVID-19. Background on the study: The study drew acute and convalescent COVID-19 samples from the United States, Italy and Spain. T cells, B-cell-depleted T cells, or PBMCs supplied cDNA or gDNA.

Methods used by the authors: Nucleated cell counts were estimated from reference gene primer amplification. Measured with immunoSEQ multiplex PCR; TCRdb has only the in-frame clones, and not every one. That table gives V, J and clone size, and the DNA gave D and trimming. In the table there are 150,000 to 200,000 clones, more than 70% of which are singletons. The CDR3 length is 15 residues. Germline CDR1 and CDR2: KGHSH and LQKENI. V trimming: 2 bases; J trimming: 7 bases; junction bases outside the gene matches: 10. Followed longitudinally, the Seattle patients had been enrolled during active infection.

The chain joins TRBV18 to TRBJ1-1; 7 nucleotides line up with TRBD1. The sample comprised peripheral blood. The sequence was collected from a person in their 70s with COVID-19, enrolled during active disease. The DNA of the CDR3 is TGTGCCAGCTCACCATTGGGCCCTCGACAGGGTGAAGCTTTCTTT. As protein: CASSPLGPRQGEAFF.